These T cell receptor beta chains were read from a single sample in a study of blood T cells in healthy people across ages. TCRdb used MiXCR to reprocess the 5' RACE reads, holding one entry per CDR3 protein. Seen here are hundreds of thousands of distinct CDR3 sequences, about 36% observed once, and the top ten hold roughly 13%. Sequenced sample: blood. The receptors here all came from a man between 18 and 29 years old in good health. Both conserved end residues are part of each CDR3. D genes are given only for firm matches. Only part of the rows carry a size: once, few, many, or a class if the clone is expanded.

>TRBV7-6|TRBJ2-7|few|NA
TGTGCCAGCAGCTTAGGCCAAAACAGGGTCGACGAGCAGTACTTC
CASSLGQNRVDEQYF
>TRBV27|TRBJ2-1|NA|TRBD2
TGTGCCAGCACAGTTTTGAATAGCGGGGTATTTGAGCAGTTCTTC
CASTVLNSGVFEQFF
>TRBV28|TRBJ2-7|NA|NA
TGTGCCAGCACCACCCGAACCTACGAGCAGTACTTC
CASTTRTYEQYF
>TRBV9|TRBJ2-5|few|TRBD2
TGTGCCAGCAGCGTAGCAGTGGCTAGCGGGGGACAAGAGACCCAGTACTTC
CASSVAVASGGQETQYF
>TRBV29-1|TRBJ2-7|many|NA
TGCAGCGTATCATCGGGGGACTCCTACGAGCAGTACTTC
CSVSSGDSYEQYF
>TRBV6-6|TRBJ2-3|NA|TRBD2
TGTGCCAGCACTCCCAGCGGGGGGGCCATTTCGGATACGCAGTATTTT
CASTPSGGAISDTQYF
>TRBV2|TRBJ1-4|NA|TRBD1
TGTGCCAGCAGTCACAGGGGGCGCGAGGAAAAACTGTTTTTT
CASSHRGREEKLFF
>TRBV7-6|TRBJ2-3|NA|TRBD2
TGTGCCAGCAGCCCCCGGTCACTAGCGGGGAACACAGATACGCAGTATTTT
CASSPRSLAGNTDTQYF
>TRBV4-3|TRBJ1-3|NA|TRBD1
TGCGCCAGCAGCCCAGGGGGTGGCGGAAACACCATATATTTT
CASSPGGGGNTIYF
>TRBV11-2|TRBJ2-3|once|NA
TGTGCCAGCAGCATTAGTTTTGGGACAGATACGCAGTATTTT
CASSISFGTDTQYF
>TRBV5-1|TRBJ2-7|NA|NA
TGCGCCAGCAGCTTCCTGGGCGGAACCTACGAGCAGTACTTC
CASSFLGGTYEQYF
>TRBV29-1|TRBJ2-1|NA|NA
TGCAGCGTTGAAGTAAGGGGTTCTGAGCAGTTCTTC
CSVEVRGSEQFF
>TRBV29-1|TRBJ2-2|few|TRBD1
TGCAGCGTTGAAGACCCGACAGGGGCCCTAACCGGGGAGCTGTTTTTT
CSVEDPTGALTGELFF
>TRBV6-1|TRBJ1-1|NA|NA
TGTGCCAGCAGTGAATCCAGATATTCTGAAGCTTTCTTT
CASSESRYSEAFF
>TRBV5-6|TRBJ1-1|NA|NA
TGTGCCAGCAGCACGAGGAGGCGCGGGACTGAAGCTTTCTTT
CASSTRRRGTEAFF
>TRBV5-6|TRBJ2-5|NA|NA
TGTGCCAGCAGTCTATCCAGGAGGTGGAAGTCCGACCAAGAGACCCAGTACTTC
CASSLSRRWKSDQETQYF
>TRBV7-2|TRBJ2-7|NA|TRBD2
TGTGCCAGCAGCTTGACTACTAGCGGGATCCGTACGTTTTACGAGCAGTACTTC
CASSLTTSGIRTFYEQYF
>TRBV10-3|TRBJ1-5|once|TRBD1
TGTGCCATCAGTCCGGGACAGGGTAGTCAGCCCCAGCATTTT
CAISPGQGSQPQHF
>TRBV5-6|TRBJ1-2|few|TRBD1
TGTGCCAGCAGCTGGGACAGGGGGAATGGCTACACCTTC
CASSWDRGNGYTF
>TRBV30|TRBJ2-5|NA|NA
TGTGCCTGGAGTGTACTGGCGGTTTCAACCTACAATGAGCAGTACTTC
CAWSVLAVSTYNEQYF
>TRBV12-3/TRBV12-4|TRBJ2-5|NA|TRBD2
TGTGCCAGCAGTCCCCGGTCGGGGGGGACCCTACAAGAGACCCAGTACTTC
CASSPRSGGTLQETQYF
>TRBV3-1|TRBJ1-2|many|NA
TGTGCCAGCAGCCAAGGGCCCCGGGGGTCCTATGGCTACACCTTC
CASSQGPRGSYGYTF
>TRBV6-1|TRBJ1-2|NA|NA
TGTGCCAGCAGTGATCTCGGGGGCACGGTGAACTATGGTTACACCTTC
CASSDLGGTVNYGYTF
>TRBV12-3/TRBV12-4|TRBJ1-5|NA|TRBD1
TGTGCCAGCAGCTCAGGGGGTGGACTCGTGTATCAGCCCCAGCATTTT
CASSSGGGLVYQPQHF
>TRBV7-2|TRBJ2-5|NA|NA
TGTGCCAGCAGCTTAGCTGTGGGCACTATCGAGGAGACCCAGTACTTC
CASSLAVGTIEETQYF
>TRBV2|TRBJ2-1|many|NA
TGTGCCAGCAACGGGTGGGCTCGCGATGAGCAGTTCTTC
CASNGWARDEQFF
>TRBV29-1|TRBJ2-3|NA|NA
TGCAGCGTTGAAAAGGCAGCAGATACGCAGTATTTT
CSVEKAADTQYF
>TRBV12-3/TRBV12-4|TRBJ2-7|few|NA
TGTGCCAGCAGTTTAGTCCGCAGGTCAGCCTACAATGAGCAGTACTTC
CASSLVRRSAYNEQYF